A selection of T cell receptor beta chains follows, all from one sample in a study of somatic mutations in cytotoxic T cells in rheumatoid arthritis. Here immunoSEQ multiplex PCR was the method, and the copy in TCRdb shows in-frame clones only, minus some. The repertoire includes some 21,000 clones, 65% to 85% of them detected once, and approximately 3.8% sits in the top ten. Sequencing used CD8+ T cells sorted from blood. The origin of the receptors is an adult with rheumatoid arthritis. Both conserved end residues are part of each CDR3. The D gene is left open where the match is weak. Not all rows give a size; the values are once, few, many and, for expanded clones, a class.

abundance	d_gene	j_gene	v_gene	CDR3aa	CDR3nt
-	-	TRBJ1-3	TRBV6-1	CASSEVRESGNTIYF	TGTGCCAGCAGTGAAGTACGGGAGAGTGGAAACACCATATATTTT
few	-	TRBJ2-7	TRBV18	CASSPDYEQYF	TGTGCCAGCTCACCGGACTACGAGCAGTACTTC
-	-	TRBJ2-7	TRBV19	CASSIDGELEQYF	TGTGCCAGTAGTATAGATGGGGAGCTCGAGCAGTACTTC
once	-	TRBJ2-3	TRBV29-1	CSVGLAGHGDTQYF	TGCAGCGTTGGATTGGCAGGTCACGGAGATACGCAGTATTTT
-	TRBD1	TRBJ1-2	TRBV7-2	CASSPGQGVGGGYTF	TGTGCCAGCAGCCCAGGACAGGGAGTAGGGGGGGGCTACACCTTC
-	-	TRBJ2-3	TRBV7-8	CASSLGPRGEYF	TGTGCCAGCTCCCTTGGACCGAGAGGGGAGTATTTT
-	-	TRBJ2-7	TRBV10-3	CAISESEGPYEQYF	TGTGCCATCAGTGAGTCGGAGGGTCCCTACGAGCAGTACTTC
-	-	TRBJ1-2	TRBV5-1	CASSLGGPPGGYTF	TGCGCCAGCAGCTTGGGAGGACCCCCTGGGGGCTACACCTTC
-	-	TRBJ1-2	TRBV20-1	CSALYGYTF	TGCAGTGCGTTATATGGCTACACCTTC
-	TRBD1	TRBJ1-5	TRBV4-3	CASSLDRERGQPQHF	TGCGCCAGCAGCCTTGACAGGGAACGTGGTCAGCCCCAGCATTTT
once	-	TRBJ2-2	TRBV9	CASSVGQWETGELFF	TGTGCCAGCAGCGTAGGGCAGTGGGAAACCGGGGAGCTGTTTTTT
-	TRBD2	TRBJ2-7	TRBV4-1	CASSQEVAGVTYEQYF	TGCGCCAGCAGCCAAGAAGTAGCGGGGGTCACCTACGAGCAGTACTTC
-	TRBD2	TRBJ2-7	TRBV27	CASSFSGGAAEQYF	TGTGCCAGCAGTTTTAGCGGGGGGGCCGCCGAGCAGTACTTC
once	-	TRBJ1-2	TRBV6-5	CASSGGPLYGYTF	TGTGCCAGCAGTGGGGGTCCATTATATGGCTACACCTTC
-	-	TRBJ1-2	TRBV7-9	CASSAALDRKIYGYTF	TGTGCCAGCAGCGCTGCCCTTGACAGAAAGATCTATGGCTACACCTTC
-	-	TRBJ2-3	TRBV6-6	CASSSPAWHVYAQYF	TGTGCCAGCAGTTCTCCGGCTTGGCATGTTTACGCGCAGTATTTT
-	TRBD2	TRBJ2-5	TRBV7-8	CASSLRTSRETQYF	TGTGCCAGCAGCTTACGGACTAGTCGAGAGACCCAGTACTTC
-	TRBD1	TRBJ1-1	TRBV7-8	CASRPIPGGGTEAFF	TGTGCCAGCAGACCAATTCCAGGGGGCGGGACTGAAGCTTTCTTT
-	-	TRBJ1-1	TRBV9	CASSVGGPEAFF	TGTGCCAGCAGCGTAGGGGGCCCTGAAGCTTTCTTT
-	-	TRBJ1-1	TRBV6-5	CASSLVGTEAFF	TGTGCCAGCAGTCTTGTAGGCACTGAAGCTTTCTTT
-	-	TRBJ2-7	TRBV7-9	CASSLAPMIYEQYF	TGTGCCAGCAGCTTAGCGCCTATGATCTACGAGCAGTACTTC
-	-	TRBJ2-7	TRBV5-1	CASSWDGISYEQYF	TGCGCCAGCAGCTGGGACGGAATCTCCTACGAGCAGTACTTC
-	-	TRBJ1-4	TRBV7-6	CASSYRDGATNEKLFF	TGTGCCAGCAGCTACAGGGATGGCGCAACTAATGAAAAACTGTTTTTT
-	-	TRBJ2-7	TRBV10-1	CASSESAGDGSLYF	TGCGCCAGCAGTGAGTCGGCCGGGGACGGGTCCTTGTACTTC
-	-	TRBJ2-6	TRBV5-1	CASSPQSSGANVLTF	TGCGCCAGCAGTCCTCAGAGCTCTGGGGCCAACGTCCTGACTTTC
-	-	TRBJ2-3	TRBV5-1	CASSLTLQVNTQYF	TGCGCCAGCAGCTTGACCCTACAAGTGAATACGCAGTATTTT
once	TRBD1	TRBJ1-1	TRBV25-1	CASTIRGGAWMNTEAFF	TGTGCCAGCACTATCAGGGGGGGGGCGTGGATGAACACTGAAGCTTTCTTT
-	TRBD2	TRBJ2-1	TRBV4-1	CASSSHSGGGLNNEQFF	TGCGCCAGCAGCTCACATTCGGGGGGAGGGTTAAACAATGAGCAGTTCTTC
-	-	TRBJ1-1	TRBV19	CASSPGRGLEAFF	TGTGCCAGTAGCCCGGGGCGCGGACTAGAAGCTTTCTTT
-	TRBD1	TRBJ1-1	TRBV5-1	CASSRDSPTALNTEAFF	TGCGCCAGCAGCAGGGACAGCCCAACCGCCTTGAACACTGAAGCTTTCTTT
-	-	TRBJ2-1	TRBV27	CASSLLAGSYNEQFF	TGTGCCAGCAGTTTATTGGCAGGATCCTACAATGAGCAGTTCTTC
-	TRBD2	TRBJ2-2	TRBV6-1	CASSESLAGGPTGELFF	TGTGCCAGCAGTGAAAGTCTAGCGGGGGGCCCCACCGGGGAGCTGTTTTTT
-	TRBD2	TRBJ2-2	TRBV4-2	CASSQVTGTSGYTGELFF	TGTGCCAGCAGCCAAGTAACCGGGACTAGCGGATACACCGGGGAGCTGTTTTTT
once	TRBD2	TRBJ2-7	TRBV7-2	CASSRGGAMNEQYF	TGTGCCAGCAGCCGCGGGGGGGCCATGAACGAGCAGTACTTC
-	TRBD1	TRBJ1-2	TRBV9	CASSVALGTGYYGYTF	TGTGCCAGCAGCGTAGCCCTCGGGACAGGGTATTATGGCTACACCTTC
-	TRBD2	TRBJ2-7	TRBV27	CASSLSGTSGFYEQYF	TGTGCCAGCAGTTTATCCGGGACTAGCGGGTTTTACGAGCAGTACTTC
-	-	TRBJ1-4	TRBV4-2	CASSQDRGGPDEKLFF	TGTGCCAGCAGCCAAGATCGCGGGGGACCTGATGAAAAACTGTTTTTT
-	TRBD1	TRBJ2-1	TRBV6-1	CASSEWDSDEQFF	TGTGCCAGCAGTGAATGGGACAGCGATGAGCAGTTCTTC
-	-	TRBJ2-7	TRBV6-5	CASSYSLDEQYF	TGTGCCAGCAGTTACTCCCTCGACGAGCAGTACTTC
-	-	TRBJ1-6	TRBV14	CASSHGWGAVGNSPLHF	TGTGCCAGCAGCCACGGGTGGGGGGCCGTGGGTAATTCACCCCTCCACTTT
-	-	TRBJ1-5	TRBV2	CASSRAHSNQPQHF	TGTGCCAGCAGTCGGGCACATAGCAATCAGCCCCAGCATTTT
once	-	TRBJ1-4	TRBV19	CASSISGLANEKLFF	TGTGCCAGTAGTATTTCGGGGCTCGCTAATGAAAAACTGTTTTTT
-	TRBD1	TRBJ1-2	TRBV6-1	CASVTGLKYGYTF	TGTGCCAGCGTGACAGGGCTGAAATATGGCTACACCTTC
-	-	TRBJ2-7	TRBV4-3	CASSQARRAYEQYF	TGCGCCAGCAGCCAAGCGCGCAGGGCCTACGAGCAGTACTTC
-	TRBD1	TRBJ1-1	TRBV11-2	CASSLFPTGDAAFF	TGTGCCAGCAGCTTATTTCCGACAGGGGATGCGGCTTTCTTT
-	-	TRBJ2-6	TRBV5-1	CASSPNPSDSFGANVLTF	TGCGCCAGCAGCCCTAACCCTAGTGACAGTTTCGGGGCCAACGTCCTGACTTTC
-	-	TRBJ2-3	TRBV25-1	CASSEYPSRVADTQYF	TGTGCCAGCAGTGAATACCCTTCGAGGGTCGCAGATACGCAGTATTTT
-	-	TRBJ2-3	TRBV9	CASGMYSSDTQYF	TGTGCCAGCGGGATGTACTCGTCAGATACGCAGTATTTT
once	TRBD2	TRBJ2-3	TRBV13	CASSSSGGGTDTQYF	TGTGCCAGCAGCTCAAGCGGGGGGGGCACAGATACGCAGTATTTT
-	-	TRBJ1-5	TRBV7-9	CASSLAGPGYQPQHF	TGTGCCAGCAGCTTAGCGGGGCCAGGGTATCAGCCCCAGCATTTT
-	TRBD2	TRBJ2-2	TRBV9	CASTWGGAGELFF	TGTGCCAGCACCTGGGGGGGAGCCGGGGAGCTGTTTTTT
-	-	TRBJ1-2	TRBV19	CASSIGQPLSLNYGYTF	TGTGCCAGTAGTATTGGCCAGCCTCTATCGCTTAACTATGGCTACACCTTC
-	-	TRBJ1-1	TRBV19	CASSIQGFPGEAFF	TGTGCCAGTAGTATTCAGGGGTTCCCTGGGGAAGCTTTCTTT
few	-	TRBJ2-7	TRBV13	CASSFSGGAYEQYF	TGTGCCAGCAGCTTCTCCGGCGGGGCCTACGAGCAGTACTTC
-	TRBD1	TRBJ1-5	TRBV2	CASMQGAGQPQHF	TGTGCCAGCATGCAGGGGGCCGGTCAGCCCCAGCATTTT